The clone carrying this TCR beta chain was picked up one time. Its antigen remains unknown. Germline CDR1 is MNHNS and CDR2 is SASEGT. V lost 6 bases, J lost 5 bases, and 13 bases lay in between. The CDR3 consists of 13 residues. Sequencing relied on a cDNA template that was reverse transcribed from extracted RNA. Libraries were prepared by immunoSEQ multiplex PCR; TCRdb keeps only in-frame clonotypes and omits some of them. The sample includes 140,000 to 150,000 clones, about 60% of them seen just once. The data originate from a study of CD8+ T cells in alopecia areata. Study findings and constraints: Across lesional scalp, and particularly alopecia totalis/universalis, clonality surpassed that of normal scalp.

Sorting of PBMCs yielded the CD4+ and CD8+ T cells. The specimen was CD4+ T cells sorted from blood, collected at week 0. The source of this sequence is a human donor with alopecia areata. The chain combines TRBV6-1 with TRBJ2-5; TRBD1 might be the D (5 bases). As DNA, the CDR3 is TGTGCCAGCAGGGGGCCGAACGGGGAGACCCAGTACTTC. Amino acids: CASRGPNGETQYF.